This TCR beta chain originates from a study of blood T cell repertoires in COVID-19. Study background: Acute and convalescent COVID-19 samples came from the United States, Italy and Spain. T cells, B-cell-depleted T cells, or PBMCs supplied cDNA or gDNA.

In the original processing: Using reference gene primer amplification, nucleated cell counts were estimated. This table comes from immunoSEQ multiplex PCR, and its TCRdb copy is limited to in-frame clones, with some not included. The V and J calls and clone size were taken over from that table, and D and trimming were inferred from the DNA. The repertoire holds hundreds of thousands of clones, with about 68% as singletons. V lost 3 bases, J lost 7 bases, and 4 bases stayed unmatched. Germline V gene lookup returns CDR1 SEHNR and CDR2 FQNEAQ (reference sequence). The CDR3 runs 14 residues. The sequence derives from an elderly woman with acute or convalescent COVID-19. Sequenced input: peripheral blood. The rearrangement joins TRBV7-9 to TRBJ2-1; 9 nucleotides match TRBD2. The CDR3 loop is CASSFSGSSNEQFF. In DNA form, the CDR3 reads TGTGCCAGCAGCTTTAGCGGGAGTTCTAATGAGCAGTTCTTC.